The source of this TCR beta chain is a study of blood T cell repertoires in COVID-19 (TCRdb year 2020). With regard to the full study: The collaborator samples originated in the United States, Italy and Spain and spanned the acute and convalescent phases of COVID-19. The samples were drawn from the first 160 participants of the ongoing ImmuneRACE study and from some 1,300 subjects provided by 6 global collaborators. A freely available public database, intended as a resource for researchers studying the immune response to SARS-CoV-2, is where the repertoires were released. The material from the prospective study consisted of cDNA or gDNA derived from T cells, B-cell-depleted T cells, or PBMCs. Nearly every sample came with metadata listing a de-identified subject ID, COVID-19 status, age in years and sex. Where HLA class I and class II types were available, the types were taken from metadata supplied by the sample provider, not from assay-based typing. Deeply sampled blood TCRbeta repertoires from subjects exposed to, actively infected with, or recovered from COVID-19 were included in the dataset. Results and caveats for the whole study, not just this receptor: The amount of clinical and demographic metadata varied by source and participant and was provided uncurated.

TCRbeta CDR3 regions were amplified from genomic DNA by means of the immunoSEQ Assay, a bias-controlled multiplex PCR. The source study handled its data this way. The number of nucleated cells in each sample was estimated from the amplification of reference gene primers within the assay. To quantify the absolute abundance of each unique TCRbeta CDR3 rearrangement, sequence reads were collapsed and filtered. Productive Simpson clonality was computed per sample as the square root of Simpson's diversity index over productive rearrangements. The table was pulled from immuneACCESS by TCRdb, which kept in-frame rearrangements only. Such tables lose some clones; where checked, under half of the loss comes from unresolved V genes, and the rest has no known cause. The DNA was the basis for D and trimming; V, J and clone size are from that table. For this sample there are fewer than 300,000 clones; more than 80% appear just once. About 1.1% of the sample rests with the top ten.

Unmatched junction bases come to 7, with V trimmed by 2 bases and J by 6 bases. From its cysteine to its phenylalanine, the CDR3 spans 15 amino acids. CDR3 DNA only is kept here, 45 bases in frame from base 1. The germline V gene supplies CDR1 MNHEY and CDR2 SVGAGI. Participants in the prospective study were aged about 18 to 95 years, lived in 24 United States geographic areas, and enrolled through a virtual design. To assign participants to cohorts, the prospective study relied on clinical history that participants themselves reported in a screening survey and a study questionnaire. Recovered participants in ImmuneRACE Cohort 3 were defined as having two consecutive negative NP/OP PCR tests, clearance from a healthcare professional, or resolution of symptoms. Each participant in the prospective study had whole blood, serum and a nasopharyngeal or oropharyngeal swab collected by mobile phlebotomists. Prospective study participants could optionally give additional blood draws and questionnaires over an approximately two-month period. Prospective study blood samples were shipped either frozen or at room temperature before DNA extraction.

As for this clone: Its antigen is not yet known. Base quality data are lacking; no much larger clone is found one base away.

The rearrangement joined TRBV6-5 to TRBJ2-7; TRBD2 lines up with 10 middle nucleotides. This TCR was recovered from a woman younger than 45 who had recovered from COVID-19. The sequenced material came from PBMCs or T cells enriched from blood (not recorded which). The sequenced DNA is TGTGCCAGCAGTTACGCTAGCGGGAGTTTGAGCGAGCAGTACTTC. It is translated as CASSYASGSLSEQYF.